A single sample is the source of the 26 T cell receptor beta chains below, sequenced in a study of cytomegalovirus exposure and HLA in healthy donors. This PCR relied on a set of 60 Vbeta primers and 13 Jbeta primers. Data came from immunoSEQ multiplex PCR; TCRdb stores just in-frame clones and leaves some out. The table shows roughly 230,000 clones, with roughly 84% occurring only once. The material sequenced was PBMCs. The origin of the receptors is a girl aged 2 to 10 in good health and CMV-seronegative.

The genes are TRBV5-4 and TRBJ2-7; 8 bases are a match to TRBD1. J was trimmed by 11 bases and V by 6 bases; bases with no gene match: 16. CDR1 is SGHNT, CDR2 YYREEE, per germline (reference sequence). CDR3 length: 14 amino acids. CDR3 amino acids: CASTVWGQAPPKYF. The DNA of the CDR3 is TGTGCCAGCACCGTGTGGGGACAGGCGCCTCCGAAGTACTTC.

Only one count was recorded for this clone. V gene TRBV18 combines with J gene TRBJ1-1, with 7 bases lining up with TRBD1. The CDR3 consists of 16 residues. Germline V gene lookup returns CDR1 KGHSH and CDR2 LQKENI. J was trimmed by 3 bases and V by 1 base; bases with no gene match: 8. CDR3 nucleotide sequence: TGTGCCAGCTCACCACAAACCGGGACAGCTCACACTGAAGCTTTCTTT. Its protein product is CASSPQTGTAHTEAFF. The variable domain in full, with the rest retrieved from reference TRBV18 and TRBJ1-1, is NAGVMQNPRHLVRRRGQEARLRCSPMKGHSHVYWYRQLPEEGLKFMVYLQKENIIDESGMPKERFSAEFPKEGPSILRIQQVVRGDSAAYFCASSPQTGTAHTEAFFGQGTRLTVV.

The chain carries TRBV29-1 and TRBJ2-5, with TRBD1 matching 8 bases. The V and J ends lost 6 bases and 6 bases, in that order; junction bases with no gene match: 3. The CDR3 length is 11 residues. The germline CDR1 and CDR2 sequences are SQVTM and ANQGSEA. The CDR3 DNA sequence: TGCAGCGTCTCCAGGGGGCAGACCCAGTACTTC. Translation gives CSVSRGQTQYF.

The chain recombines TRBV18 with TRBJ1-1; the match to TRBD1 covers 7 bases. V lost 4 bases and J lost 5; bases outside the gene matches: 4. This CDR3 contains 13 residues. CDR1 and CDR2 (germline): KGHSH, LQKENI. CDR3 in amino acids: CASSLTGVTEAFF. For the CDR3, the DNA is TGTGCCAGCTCACTTACAGGGGTGACTGAAGCTTTCTTT.

V gene TRBV6-6 combines with J gene TRBJ2-7, with D possibly TRBD2 on 6 matching bases. Trimming removed 0 bases from V and 0 bases from J, with 9 bases in between. This CDR3 is built from 15 residues. Germline CDR1 MNHNY, CDR2 SVGAGI (reference sequence). Here the CDR3 reads CASSYSWEASYEQYF. The CDR3 DNA reads as TGTGCCAGCAGTTACTCGTGGGAGGCCTCCTACGAGCAGTACTTC.

The chain combines TRBV27 with TRBJ2-2, with 14 bases aligning to TRBD2. CDR1 is MNHEY, CDR2 SMNVEV, per germline (reference sequence). The CDR3 runs to 19 residues. The V gene end was trimmed by 7 bases and the J gene end by 4 bases; junction bases not matched to a gene: 14. The CDR3: CASKPLLRLAGGVTGELFF. The CDR3 region has the DNA TGTGCCAGCAAGCCCCTCCTCAGACTAGCGGGAGGGGTCACCGGGGAGCTGTTTTTT.

The chain links TRBV29-1 to TRBJ2-1, with 12 positions matching TRBD2. Per germline, CDR1 SQVTM and CDR2 ANQGSEA. J was trimmed by 9 bases and V by 6 bases; bases with no gene match: 9. The CDR3 sequence is 14 residues long. The CDR3 bases are TGCAGCGTCGGACTAGCGGGGATTGTTGGTGAGCAGTTCTTC. It encodes CSVGLAGIVGEQFF.

The chain carries TRBV4-1 and TRBJ2-3; D might be TRBD1 (5 bases). From germline, CDR1 is MGHRA and CDR2 YSYEKL. The CDR3 is 16 amino acids. V lost 0 bases and J lost 2, with 12 bases in between. The CDR3 reads CASSQDARAFTDTQYF. In DNA form, the CDR3 reads TGCGCCAGCAGCCAAGATGCCAGGGCCTTCACAGATACGCAGTATTTT.

The chain is built from TRBV20-1 and TRBJ1-1, with unresolved D. With 5 bases removed from V and 6 bases from J, the gap between germline ends came to 10 bases. This CDR3 has 11 residues. The germline V gene encodes CDR1 DFQATT and CDR2 SNEGSKA (reference sequence). CDR3 coding DNA: TGCAGTGCTGCGACGGAGCCTGAAGCTTTCTTT. Translated, it gives CSAATEPEAFF.

Only a few counts were recorded for this clone. V usage is TRBV10-3 and J usage is TRBJ2-5; 8 nucleotides line up with TRBD2. The J call is doubtful: the DNA matches TRBJ2-7 better. The CDR3 extends over 17 amino acids. Germline V gene sequence: CDR1 ENHRY, CDR2 SYGVKD. The CDR3 DNA is TGTGCCATCAGTGATAATAGCGGGAATTTCCCCTCCTACGAGCAGTACTTC. Encoded protein: CAISDNSGNFPSYEQYF.

J is TRBJ2-3 and V is TRBV5-4; TRBD2 is a possible D gene (6 bases). The CDR3 is 15 residues long. The germline V gene encodes CDR1 SGHNT and CDR2 YYREEE (reference sequence). Trimming removed 0 bases at V and 0 bases at J, with 8 bases between. Written as DNA, the CDR3 is TGTGCCAGCAGCTTGGAAAGCGGGAGCACAGATACGCAGTATTTT. This gives the protein CASSLESGSTDTQYF. The full variable domain, completed using reference TRBV5-4 and TRBJ2-3, is ETGVTQSPTHLIKTRGQQVTLRCSSQSGHNTVSWYQQALGQGPQFIFQYYREEENGRGNFPPRFSGLQFPNYSSELNVNALELDDSALYLCASSLESGSTDTQYFGPGTRLTVL.

The chain uses TRBV18 and TRBJ1-2; 8 bases align to TRBD1. Trimming cost V 3 bases and J 7 bases; bases outside gene matches: 4. The V gene's germline CDR1 is KGHSH and CDR2 LQKENI. The CDR3 is made up of 13 amino acids. The CDR3 region is CASSPGQGSGYTF. CDR3 DNA sequence: TGTGCCAGCTCACCCGGACAGGGTAGTGGCTACACCTTC.

The V and J genes are TRBV12-2 and TRBJ2-1; the D call TRBD1 from the table was never checked on the DNA. TRBV12-2 corresponds to a pseudogene. The CDR3 is 12 residues long. The CDR3 DNA sequence: TGTGCAAGTCGCCATGGACAGGCCGGGGAGTTCTTC. Its translation is CASRHGQAGEFF.

This chain uses TRBV10-3 with TRBJ1-2; the match to TRBD1 covers 12 bases. Trimming removed 8 bases from V and 7 bases from J; junction bases left unmatched: 5. The CDR3 has 13 residues. Germline values: CDR1 ENHRY, CDR2 SYGVKD. The CDR3 region is CAIGTGGAAGYTF. For the CDR3, the DNA is TGTGCCATCGGGACAGGGGGCGCGGCTGGCTACACCTTC.

The chain uses TRBV5-1 and TRBJ2-6, with a possible D match to TRBD1 (5 bases). Trimming took off 4 bases at V and 2 bases at J, with 16 bases between the two ends. Germline-derived CDR1 and CDR2 are SGHRS and YFSETQ. This CDR3 comprises 17 residues. The CDR3 protein is CASSQHPSGTGANVLTF. The DNA of the CDR3 is TGCGCCAGCAGCCAGCACCCCTCAGGGACTGGGGCCAACGTCCTGACTTTC.

The CDR3 bases are TGTGCCAGCAGTTTCACAGGGGGGGGACAGCCCCAGCATTTT. This translates into CASSFTGGGQPQHF. The chain recombines TRBV27 with TRBJ1-5; 8 bases map to TRBD1. Germline lookup yields CDR1 MNHEY and CDR2 SMNVEV (reference sequence). The CDR3 length is 14 residues. V lost 3 bases, J lost 7 bases, and 5 bases stayed unmatched.

Comments on this clone: The same CDR3 can be traced to other DNA sequences in this sample. J is TRBJ1-1 and V is TRBV11-3; D ambiguous. Germline assignment: CDR1 SGHNT and CDR2 YENEEA. The CDR3 runs 12 residues. Trimming left V 9 bases short and J 1 base short, with 9 bases between. The CDR3 sequence: CASSLRNTEAFF. In nucleotides, the CDR3 is TGTGCCAGTAGCCTAAGGAACACTGAAGCTTTCTTT.

The chain is built from TRBV21-1 and TRBJ2-3; TRBD2 reflects the table's D call only, with no check against the DNA. TRBV21-1 is annotated as a pseudogene. There are 17 residues in the CDR3. The CDR3, as DNA: TGTGCCAGCAGCGATAGCGGAGCAGGGCCTAGCACAGATACGCAGTATTTT. Protein sequence: CASSDSGAGPSTDTQYF.

V is TRBV29-1 and J is TRBJ2-3; 12 positions agree with TRBD2. V lost 7 bases to trimming and J lost 0 bases; unmatched junction nucleotides: 8. Germline loops: CDR1 SQVTM, CDR2 ANQGSEA. This CDR3 has 16 amino acids. CDR3 sequence: CSGASGGGSSTDTQYF. DNA of the CDR3: TGCAGCGGTGCTAGCGGGGGGGGCTCTAGCACAGATACGCAGTATTTT.

This chain uses TRBV11-2 with TRBJ2-7; TRBD2 aligns across 7 bases. Germline V lookup: CDR1 SGHAT, CDR2 FQNNGV. The ends lost 2 bases at V and 4 bases at J; junction bases unmatched: 11. This CDR3 is built from 16 residues. CDR3 in DNA: TGTGCCAGCAGCTTAACAGAGGGAGGGCCAAGGTACGAGCAGTACTTC. Translated: CASSLTEGGPRYEQYF.

The V call is TRBV6-5, the J call TRBJ1-6; a weak D match, TRBD1 (6 bases). The germline V gene encodes CDR1 MNHEY and CDR2 SVGAGI. CDR3 size: 14 residues. V lost 5 bases and J lost 3, with 8 bases in between. The CDR3 loop reads CASSQGNYNSPLHF. The CDR3 DNA sequence: TGTGCCAGCAGTCAGGGGAACTATAATTCACCCCTCCACTTT.

V gene TRBV10-1 combines with J gene TRBJ2-3, with 7 nucleotides matching TRBD2. The V and J ends lost 5 bases and 2 bases, in that order; junction bases with no gene match: 4. This CDR3 is 14 amino acids long. Germline CDR1 and CDR2: WNHNN and SYGVQD (reference sequence). The CDR3 loop reads CASSRAGTTDTQYF. CDR3 nucleotides: TGCGCCAGCAGTAGAGCGGGGACCACAGATACGCAGTATTTT.

This chain links TRBV5-1 with TRBJ1-5, with D maybe TRBD1 (6 bases). V lost 4 bases to trimming and J lost 5 bases, with 10 bases between them. Germline V gene sequence: CDR1 SGHRS, CDR2 YFSETQ. The CDR3 is 13 amino acids. The CDR3 sequence: CASSLNRDQPQHF. In nucleotides, the CDR3 is TGCGCCAGCAGCCTCAACAGGGATCAGCCCCAGCATTTT.

J is TRBJ2-5 and V is TRBV30; D is possibly TRBD2 (5 bases). CDR1 is GTSNPN, CDR2 SVGIG, per germline (reference sequence). Trimming cost V 2 bases and J 5 bases, with 9 bases left between them. This CDR3 contains 12 residues. The CDR3, as DNA: TGTGCCTGGAGTACTAGTCGGGAGACCCAGTACTTC. Protein sequence: CAWSTSRETQYF.

This clone was found a few times. The CDR3 protein is CASRRTGGPYEQYF. In DNA, the CDR3 is TGTGCCAGCCGAAGGACAGGGGGGCCCTACGAGCAGTACTTC. This sequence joins TRBV2 and TRBJ2-7; TRBD1 agrees at 10 bases. The CDR3 totals 14 residues. CDR1 is SNHLY and CDR2 is FYNNEI in the germline V gene. J gave up 2 bases and V 8 bases, and 6 bases lay outside the gene matches.

V usage is TRBV29-1 and J usage is TRBJ1-6, with D possibly being TRBD1 (5 bases). The germline V gene has CDR1 SQVTM and CDR2 ANQGSEA. CDR3 length: 13 residues. Trimming cost V 3 bases and J 6 bases, with 9 bases left between them. DNA for the CDR3: TGCAGCGTTGAGGGTCAGGGTAATTCACCCCTCCACTTT. It specifies CSVEGQGNSPLHF.